One and the same sample provided the 2 T cell receptor beta chains below, sequenced in a study of cytomegalovirus exposure and HLA in healthy donors. Researchers ran the PCR with 60 Vbeta and 13 Jbeta primers. Sequenced by immunoSEQ multiplex PCR; TCRdb stores in-frame clones only, minus some. This table has 150,000 to 180,000 clones, roughly 77% appearing once. What was sequenced was PBMCs. These receptors were collected from a man aged 30 to 45 in good health and CMV-seropositive.

The rearrangement joins TRBV9 to TRBJ1-2; perhaps TRBD1 as D (5 bases). The CDR3 loop spans 15 amino acids. V lost 0 bases and J 6 bases, leaving 15 bases between the germline ends. CDR1 and CDR2 (germline): SGDLS, YYNGEE. CDR3 DNA: TGTGCCAGCAGCGTAGAAATAGGGGCCTACAATGGCTACACCTTC. This encodes CASSVEIGAYNGYTF.

The chain joins TRBV18 to TRBJ2-5, with TRBD1 as a possible D gene (6 bases). Per the germline V gene, CDR1 is KGHSH and CDR2 is LQKENI. Trimming removed 6 bases from V and 2 bases from J, with 13 bases in between. The CDR3 has 14 amino acids. CDR3 in amino acids: CASSPGQPQETQYF. The CDR3 bases are TGTGCCAGCTCCCCCGGACAGCCGCAAGAGACCCAGTACTTC. The whole variable domain, filled in from reference TRBV18 and TRBJ2-5, reads NAGVMQNPRHLVRRRGQEARLRCSPMKGHSHVYWYRQLPEEGLKFMVYLQKENIIDESGMPKERFSAEFPKEGPSILRIQQVVRGDSAAYFCASSPGQPQETQYFGPGTRLLVL.